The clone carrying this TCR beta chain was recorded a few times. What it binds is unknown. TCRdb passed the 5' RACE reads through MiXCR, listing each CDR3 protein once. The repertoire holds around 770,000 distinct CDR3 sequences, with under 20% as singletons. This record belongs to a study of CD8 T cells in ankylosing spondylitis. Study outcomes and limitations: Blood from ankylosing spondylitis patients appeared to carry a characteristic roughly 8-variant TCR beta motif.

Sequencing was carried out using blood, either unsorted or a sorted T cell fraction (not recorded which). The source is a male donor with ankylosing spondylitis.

The chain's CDR3 is CSARAGQGDVQYF. Here the CDR3 DNA reads TGCAGTGCTAGAGCGGGACAGGGGGATGTGCAGTACTTC. The chain is built from TRBV20-1 and TRBJ2-7, with TRBD1 matching over 11 bases. CDR3 length: 13 amino acids. Looked up from germline, CDR1 is DFQATT and CDR2 is SNEGSKA (reference sequence). Trimming at V came to 1 base and at J to 9 bases, leaving 5 bases not matched to a gene.